These 14 T cell receptor beta chains share one sample of origin, sequenced in a study of blood T cell repertoires in COVID-19. This table comes from immunoSEQ multiplex PCR, and its TCRdb copy is limited to in-frame clones, with some not included. The sample lists over 50,000 clones, 80% to 90% occurring once. Sequencing input: peripheral blood. The receptor source for this set is a human donor in a cohort sampled during active COVID-19.

The chain combines TRBV27 with TRBJ1-5; the match to TRBD1 covers 8 bases. V was clipped by 4 bases and J by 0 bases; unmatched bases: 2. Germline CDR1 reads MNHEY; CDR2 reads SMNVEV (reference sequence). This CDR3 has 15 amino acids. The CDR3 reads CASSWTGNSNQPQHF. In DNA form, the CDR3 reads TGTGCCAGCAGTTGGACAGGGAATAGCAATCAGCCCCAGCATTTT.

The rearrangement joins TRBV24-1 to TRBJ2-2; the D gene is possibly TRBD1 (6 bases). V lost 7 bases, J lost 4 bases, and 15 bases lay in between. This CDR3 has 15 residues. The germline gives CDR1 KGHDR, CDR2 SFDVKD. In DNA form, the CDR3 reads TGTGCCACCAGGTCAGAGACAGGAGTCACCGGGGAGCTGTTTTTT. Encoded protein: CATRSETGVTGELFF.

The V gene is TRBV15, the J gene TRBJ2-1; D not certain. V lost 0 bases, J lost 5 bases, and 5 bases lay in between. This CDR3 is built from 13 residues. Germline V lookup: CDR1 LNHNV, CDR2 YYDKDF (reference sequence). Here the CDR3 DNA reads TGTGCCACCAGCAGAGAGGGCAACAATGAGCAGTTCTTC. Its translation is CATSREGNNEQFF.

The rearrangement joins TRBV29-1 to TRBJ2-5; the D is unclear. Germline V gene data show CDR1 as SQVTM and CDR2 as ANQGSEA. With 7 bases removed from V and 3 bases from J, the gap between germline ends came to 6 bases. The CDR3 extends over 10 amino acids. The CDR3 sequence: CSGGEETQYF. The DNA for the CDR3 is TGCAGCGGAGGAGAAGAGACCCAGTACTTC.

This chain links TRBV5-4 with TRBJ2-7; 7 nucleotides match TRBD1. V shed 4 bases, J shed 3 bases, and the junction held 25 bases outside the gene matches. Germline loops: CDR1 SGHNT, CDR2 YYREEE (reference sequence). This CDR3 region has 20 residues. The CDR3 DNA follows: TGTGCCAGCAGCCCCTTCAGTCTCCGGGACAGCGATCCTAAGGGCTACGAGCAGTACTTC. It yields the protein CASSPFSLRDSDPKGYEQYF.

This clone was counted only a few times. V and J are TRBV7-8 and TRBJ1-1; perhaps TRBD1 as D (5 bases). CDR1 SGHVS and CDR2 FQNEAQ come from the germline V gene. Deletions cut 1 base from V and 8 bases from J, with 17 bases between. CDR3 length equals 15 residues. Here the CDR3 reads CASSLGGAGPWEAFF. For the CDR3, the DNA is TGTGCCAGCAGCTTAGGGGGCGCAGGGCCATGGGAAGCTTTCTTT.

The rearrangement joins TRBV28 to TRBJ2-1; 10 bases are a match to TRBD2. The junction had 4 bases not matched to a gene; V was cut back by 3 bases and J by 8 bases. The CDR3 has 14 residues. The germline gives CDR1 MDHEN, CDR2 SYDVKM. The chain's CDR3 is CASSFSGRRDEQFF. The CDR3 DNA reads TGTGCCAGCAGTTTTAGCGGGAGGCGTGATGAGCAGTTCTTC.

This chain joins TRBV6-5 and TRBJ2-7, with D perhaps matching TRBD1 (6 bases). This CDR3 spans 13 amino acids. CDR1 is MNHEY and CDR2 is SVGAGI in the germline V gene. V lost 2 bases and J lost 4, with 9 bases in between. In nucleotides, the CDR3 is TGTGCCAGCAGTTACCTCCAGGGGTACGAGCAGTACTTC. Its translation is CASSYLQGYEQYF.

This chain connects TRBV28 to TRBJ2-1; a possible D gene is TRBD2 (6 bases). CDR1 and CDR2 from the germline V gene are MDHEN and SYDVKM. The V end was cut by 5 bases, the J end by 0 bases, with 8 bases between. The CDR3 runs to 14 residues. The CDR3 region is CASSPGGSYNEQFF. CDR3 nucleotides: TGTGCCAGCAGTCCCGGGGGCTCCTACAATGAGCAGTTCTTC.

This chain links TRBV11-2 with TRBJ2-5; 11 bases map to TRBD2. V gave up 5 bases and J gave up 5 bases; unmatched junction bases: 10. The germline gives CDR1 SGHAT, CDR2 FQNNGV. This CDR3 contains 16 residues. CDR3 amino acids: CASSAIAGGLWETQYF. The CDR3 DNA reads as TGTGCCAGCAGCGCCATAGCGGGGGGGCTGTGGGAGACCCAGTACTTC.

The J gene is TRBJ2-1, the V gene TRBV2, with D tentatively TRBD2 (5 bases). CDR1 and CDR2 from the germline V gene are SNHLY and FYNNEI. This CDR3 is built from 12 residues. V shed 0 bases and J shed 9 bases, with 6 bases lying between them. The CDR3 DNA sequence: TGTGCCAGCAGTGAAGCAGCGGTTGAGCAGTTCTTC. Its translation: CASSEAAVEQFF. Supplemented by reference TRBV2 and TRBJ2-1, the full variable domain reads EPEVTQTPSHQVTQMGQEVILRCVPISNHLYFYWYRQILGQKVEFLVSFYNNEISEKSEIFDDQFSVERPDGSNFTLKIRSTKLEDSAMYFCASSEAAVEQFFGPGTRLTVL.

V gene TRBV15 combines with J gene TRBJ1-2; 9 nucleotides agree with TRBD1. CDR3 length: 16 residues. The germline gives CDR1 LNHNV, CDR2 YYDKDF (reference sequence). The V segment lost 3 bases and the J segment 4 bases; nucleotides outside the gene matches: 9. In DNA, the CDR3 is TGTGCCACCAGCAGCGGGGTCAGACAGGGGGGCTATGGCTACACCTTC. Encoded protein: CATSSGVRQGGYGYTF.

The CDR3 reads CASTLAAASSTQYF. The CDR3 DNA reads TGTGCCAGCACACTAGCGGCGGCGAGTTCGACCCAGTACTTC. This chain joins TRBV9 and TRBJ2-5, with TRBD2 identical over 8 bases. This CDR3 has 14 residues. Germline CDR1 is SGDLS and CDR2 is YYNGEE. The trim removed 6 bases at V and 7 bases at J, leaving 11 bases unmatched. Full variable domain (missing parts from reference TRBV9 and TRBJ2-5): DSGVTQTPKHLITATGQRVTLRCSPRSGDLSVYWYQQSLDQGLQFLIQYYNGEERAKGNILERFSAQQFPDLHSELNLSSLELGDSALYFCASTLAAASSTQYFGPGTRLLVL.

The chain recombines TRBV5-4 with TRBJ2-2, with TRBD1 matching 7 bases. The germline gives CDR1 SGHNT, CDR2 YYREEE (reference sequence). This CDR3 region has 16 residues. The V gene end was trimmed by 5 bases and the J gene end by 0 bases; junction bases not matched to a gene: 7. The DNA of the CDR3 is TGTGCCAGCAGACGGACCGGGACAGCGAACACCGGGGAGCTGTTTTTT. Encoded protein: CASRRTGTANTGELFF.